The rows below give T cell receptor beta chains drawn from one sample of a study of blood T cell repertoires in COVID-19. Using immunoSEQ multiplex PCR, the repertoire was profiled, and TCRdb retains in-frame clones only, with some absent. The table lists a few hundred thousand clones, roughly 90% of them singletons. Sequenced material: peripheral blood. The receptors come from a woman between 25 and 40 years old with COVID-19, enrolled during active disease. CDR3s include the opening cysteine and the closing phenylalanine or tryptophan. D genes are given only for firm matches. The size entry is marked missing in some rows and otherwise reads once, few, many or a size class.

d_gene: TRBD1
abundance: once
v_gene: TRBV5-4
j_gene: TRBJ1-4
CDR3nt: TGTGCCAGCAGCTCTGACCCAGGGGGGGAAAAACTGTTTTTT
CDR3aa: CASSSDPGGEKLFF

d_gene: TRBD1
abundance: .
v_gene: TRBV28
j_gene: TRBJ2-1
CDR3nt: TGTGCCAGCAGGGCCGGGACAGGGTTTGACAATGAGCAGTTCTTC
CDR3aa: CASRAGTGFDNEQFF

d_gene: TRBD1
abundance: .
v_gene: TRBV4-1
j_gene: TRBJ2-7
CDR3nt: TGCGCCAGCAGCCAAGACCGGACAGGCTACTACGAGCAGTACTTC
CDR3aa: CASSQDRTGYYEQYF

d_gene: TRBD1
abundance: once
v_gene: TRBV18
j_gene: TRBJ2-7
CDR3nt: TGTGCCAGCTCGGCGGGACAGGAATACTACGAGCAGTACTTC
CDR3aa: CASSAGQEYYEQYF

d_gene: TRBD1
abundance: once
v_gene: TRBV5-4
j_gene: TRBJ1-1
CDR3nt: TGTGCCAGCAGCTGGGGACAGGGAAACACTGAAGCTTTCTTT
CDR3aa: CASSWGQGNTEAFF

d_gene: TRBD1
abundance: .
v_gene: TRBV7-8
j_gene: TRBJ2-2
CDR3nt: TGTGCCAGCAGCTTAGTGGAACAGGGGAGACGGGAGCTGTTTTTT
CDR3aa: CASSLVEQGRRELFF

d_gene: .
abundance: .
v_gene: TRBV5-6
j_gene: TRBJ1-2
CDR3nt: TGTGCCAGCAGCTCTCTGACAAGTGACTATGGCTACACCTTC
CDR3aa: CASSSLTSDYGYTF

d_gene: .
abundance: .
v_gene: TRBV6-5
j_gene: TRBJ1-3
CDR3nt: TGTGCCAGCAGGCCCGACAGTGGCACCATATATTTT
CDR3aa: CASRPDSGTIYF

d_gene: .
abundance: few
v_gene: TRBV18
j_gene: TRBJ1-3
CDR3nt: TGTGCCAGCTCACCGTACGAGGACTCTGGAAACACCATATATTTT
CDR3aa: CASSPYEDSGNTIYF

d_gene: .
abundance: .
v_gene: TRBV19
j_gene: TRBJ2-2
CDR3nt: TGTGCCAGTAGTCCTTTGGCAACGAACACCGGGGAGCTGTTTTTT
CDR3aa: CASSPLATNTGELFF

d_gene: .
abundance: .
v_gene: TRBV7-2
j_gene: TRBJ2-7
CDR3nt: TGTGCCAGCAGCTTAGGGTCCCAAATTAGCTACGAGCAGTACTTC
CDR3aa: CASSLGSQISYEQYF

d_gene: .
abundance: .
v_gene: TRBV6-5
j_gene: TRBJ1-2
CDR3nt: TGTGCCAGCAGTTACTTGGGGCAGGGTTTAACGAAAGGCTACACCTTC
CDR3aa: CASSYLGQGLTKGYTF

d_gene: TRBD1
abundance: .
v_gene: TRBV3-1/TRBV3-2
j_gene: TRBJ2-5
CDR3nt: TGTGCCAGCAGCCACCCGGGACAGGGGAAAGAGACCCAGTACTTC
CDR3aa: CASSHPGQGKETQYF

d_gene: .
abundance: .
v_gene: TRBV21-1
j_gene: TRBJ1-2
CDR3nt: TGTGCCAGCAGCAACGCGGACCCCGGGACAGGGGGCCTTGGCTACACCTTC
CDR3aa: CASSNADPGTGGLGYTF

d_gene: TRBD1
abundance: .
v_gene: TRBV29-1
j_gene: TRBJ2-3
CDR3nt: TGCAGCGTTGAAGGATCGGACAGGAGACCCACAGATACGCAGTATTTT
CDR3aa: CSVEGSDRRPTDTQYF

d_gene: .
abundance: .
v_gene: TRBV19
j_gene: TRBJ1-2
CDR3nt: TGTGCCAGTAGTATAGATCGGTTTTCTCTGGGCCACTATGGCTACACCTTC
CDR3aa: CASSIDRFSLGHYGYTF

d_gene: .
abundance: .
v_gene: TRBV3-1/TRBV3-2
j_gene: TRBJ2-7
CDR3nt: TGTGCCAGCAGCCAAGATCGAGAGGAATACGAGCAGTACTTC
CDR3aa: CASSQDREEYEQYF

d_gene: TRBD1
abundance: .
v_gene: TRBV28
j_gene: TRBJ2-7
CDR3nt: TGTGCCAGCAGTACAGGGGAATCCTACGAGCAGTACTTC
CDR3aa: CASSTGESYEQYF

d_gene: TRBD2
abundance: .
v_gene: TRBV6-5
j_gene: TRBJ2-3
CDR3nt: TGTGCCAGCCAGTTAGCGGGTTCTTCCACAGATACGCAGTATTTT
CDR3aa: CASQLAGSSTDTQYF

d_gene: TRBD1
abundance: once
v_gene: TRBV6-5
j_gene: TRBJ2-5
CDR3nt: TGTGCCAGCAGTTACGGTCCAGGGGGCCAAGAGACCCAGTACTTC
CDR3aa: CASSYGPGGQETQYF

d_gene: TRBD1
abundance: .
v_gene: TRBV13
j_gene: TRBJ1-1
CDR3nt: TGTGCCAGCAGCTTGGACAGGGGTGGAACTGAAGCTTTCTTT
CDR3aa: CASSLDRGGTEAFF

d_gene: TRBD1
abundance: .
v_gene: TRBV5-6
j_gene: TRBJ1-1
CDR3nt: TGTGCCAGCAGAGGACAGGGGAACACTGAAGCTTTCTTT
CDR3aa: CASRGQGNTEAFF

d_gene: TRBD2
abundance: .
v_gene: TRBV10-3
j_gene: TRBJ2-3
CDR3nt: TGTGCCATCAGTGAGTCTAACGGGGGGGCCGATACAGATACGCAGTATTTT
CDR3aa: CAISESNGGADTDTQYF

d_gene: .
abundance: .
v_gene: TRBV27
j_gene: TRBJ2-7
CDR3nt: TGTGCCAGCAGTTTACAGGGCCCCTACGAGCAGTACTTC
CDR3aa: CASSLQGPYEQYF

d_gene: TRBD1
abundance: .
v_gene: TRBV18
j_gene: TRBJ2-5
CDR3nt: TGTGCCAGCTCCCGGGGACAGCAAGAGACCCAGTACTTC
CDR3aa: CASSRGQQETQYF

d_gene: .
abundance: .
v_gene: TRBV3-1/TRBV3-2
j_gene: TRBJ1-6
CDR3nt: TGTGCCAGCAGCCAAGATAGCGTCTTTAGACGGGGGGCCCTCCACTTT
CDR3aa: CASSQDSVFRRGALHF

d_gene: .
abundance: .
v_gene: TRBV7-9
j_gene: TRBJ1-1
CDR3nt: TGTGCCAGCAGCTTAGGAGCAGGCACTGAAGCTTTCTTT
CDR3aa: CASSLGAGTEAFF

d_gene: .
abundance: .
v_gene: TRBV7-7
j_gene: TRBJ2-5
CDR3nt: TGTGCTAGCAGCTTCTCAAGGACAGTCTCGCAAGAGACCCAGTACTTC
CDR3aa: CASSFSRTVSQETQYF

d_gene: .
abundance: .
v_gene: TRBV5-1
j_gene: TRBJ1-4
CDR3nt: TGCGCCAGCAGCTTAGGGGTGACTAATGAAAAACTGTTTTTT
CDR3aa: CASSLGVTNEKLFF

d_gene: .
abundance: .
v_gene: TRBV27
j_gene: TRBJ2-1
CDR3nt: TGTGCCAGCAGTTTTACAGGGTCCTACAATGAGCAGTTCTTC
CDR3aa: CASSFTGSYNEQFF

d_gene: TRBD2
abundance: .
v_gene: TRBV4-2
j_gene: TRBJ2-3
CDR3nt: TGTGCCAGCAGCCAAGGAAGGGGACTAGCGGGATCTACAGATACGCAGTATTTT
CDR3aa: CASSQGRGLAGSTDTQYF

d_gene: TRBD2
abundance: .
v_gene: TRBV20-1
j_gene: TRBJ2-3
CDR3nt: TGCAGTGCTAGTACCCCCTGGGGCGGGAGTGGCACAGATACGCAGTATTTT
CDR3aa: CSASTPWGGSGTDTQYF

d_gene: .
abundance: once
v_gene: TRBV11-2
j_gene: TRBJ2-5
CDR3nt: TGTGCCAGCAGGGACTTATTCCCGGGGACCCAGTACTTC
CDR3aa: CASRDLFPGTQYF

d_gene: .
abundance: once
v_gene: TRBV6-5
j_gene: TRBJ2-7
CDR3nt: TGTGCCAGCACCCAGCGCGGGGCCTTCTCCTACGAGCAGTACTTC
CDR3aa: CASTQRGAFSYEQYF

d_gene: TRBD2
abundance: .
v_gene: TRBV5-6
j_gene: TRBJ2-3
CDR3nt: TGTGCCAGCAGCCTGAGCGGGAGGGGCACAGATACGCAGTATTTT
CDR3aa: CASSLSGRGTDTQYF

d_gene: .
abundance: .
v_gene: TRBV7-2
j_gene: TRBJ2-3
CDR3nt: TGTGCCAGCAGCATAACACATTCAGATACGCAGTATTTT
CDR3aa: CASSITHSDTQYF

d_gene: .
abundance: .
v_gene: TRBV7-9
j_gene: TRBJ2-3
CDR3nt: TGTGCCAGCAGCTCGGGGGCTAGCGGATTCACAGATACGCAGTATTTT
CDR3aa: CASSSGASGFTDTQYF

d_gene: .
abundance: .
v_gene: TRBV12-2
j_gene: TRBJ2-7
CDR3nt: TGTGCAAGTCGCTTAGCGCCCATGACAGGGAAGTACTTC
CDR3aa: CASRLAPMTGKYF

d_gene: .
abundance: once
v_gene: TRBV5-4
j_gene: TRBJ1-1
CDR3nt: TGTGCCAGCAGCTTCCATGGGGGGGCGCGGACTGAAGCTTTCTTT
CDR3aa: CASSFHGGARTEAFF

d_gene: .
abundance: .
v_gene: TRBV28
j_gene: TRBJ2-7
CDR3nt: TGTGCCAGCAGCAAGGACAGTTACCTCCTCTACGAGCAGTACTTC
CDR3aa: CASSKDSYLLYEQYF

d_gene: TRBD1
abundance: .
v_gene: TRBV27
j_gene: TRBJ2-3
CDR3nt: TGTGCCAGCAGGCCAGGACAGGGGGCAACAGATACGCAGTATTTT
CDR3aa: CASRPGQGATDTQYF

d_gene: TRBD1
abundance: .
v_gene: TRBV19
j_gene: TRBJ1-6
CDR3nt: TGTGCCAGTAGTATCGGGACAGGGGTTTCACCCCTCCACTTT
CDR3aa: CASSIGTGVSPLHF

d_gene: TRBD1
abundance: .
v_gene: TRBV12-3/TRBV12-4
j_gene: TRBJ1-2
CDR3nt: TGTGCCAGCAGTTTGGGGCAGGGGGCCGGCACCTTC
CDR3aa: CASSLGQGAGTF

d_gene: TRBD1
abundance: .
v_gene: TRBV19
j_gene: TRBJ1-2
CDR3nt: TGTGCCAGTAGTCCGAATCCGGGACAGCCTTATGGCTACACCTTC
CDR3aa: CASSPNPGQPYGYTF

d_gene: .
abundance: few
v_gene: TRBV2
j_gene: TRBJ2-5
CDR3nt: TGTGCCAGCAGAAGGGGCGTAAACGGGTTCGGAGAGACCCAGTACTTC
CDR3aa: CASRRGVNGFGETQYF

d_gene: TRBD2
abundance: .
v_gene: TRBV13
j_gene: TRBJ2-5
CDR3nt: TGTGCCAGCAGCTACCTTGGACTAGCGGGAGGGGAGTACCAAGAGACCCAGTACTTC
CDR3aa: CASSYLGLAGGEYQETQYF

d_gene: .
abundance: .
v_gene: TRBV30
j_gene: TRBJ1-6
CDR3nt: TGTGCCTGGAGTACAGGTGATAATTCACCCCTCCACTTT
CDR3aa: CAWSTGDNSPLHF

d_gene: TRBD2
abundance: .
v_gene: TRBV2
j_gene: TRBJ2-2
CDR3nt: TGTGCCAGCAGAGACTTTGGACTAGCGGGGGAGAACACCGGGGAGCTGTTTTTT
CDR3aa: CASRDFGLAGENTGELFF